What follows are 25 T cell receptor beta chains derived from one specimen sequenced in a study of early T cells in non-severe SARS-CoV-2 infection (dated by TCRdb to the early 2020s). The library was made by 5' RACE. Sequencing took place on a NextSeq 500. In TCRdb, the public reads were trimmed at Q25 with fastp and aligned with MiXCR, with productive beta chains retained. When rows share a CDR3 protein, they turn into one entry using the most common DNA and genes. The sample table shows about 77,000 distinct CDR3 sequences, and more than 10% are seen once. The top ten hold around 15% of the sample. Sequenced here: whole blood, sampled at baseline. The receptors here all came from an adult who was a healthcare worker with PCR-confirmed SARS-CoV-2 infection or an uninfected control (not recorded which). The donor label of this sample is uncertain.

Here the CDR3 DNA reads TGTGCCAGCAGCCAAGAACTTGGAGACAGGCGCAAAGACACAGATACGCAGTATTTT. As protein: CASSQELGDRRKDTDTQYF. The chain is built from TRBV14 and TRBJ2-3; tentative D call: TRBD1 (6 bases). Germline loops: CDR1 SGHDN, CDR2 FVKESK. V lost 0 bases and J 2 bases, leaving 21 bases between the germline ends. CDR3 size: 19 residues.

This clonotype was seen a handful of times. The V and J genes are TRBV7-2 and TRBJ2-3, with D maybe TRBD2 (6 bases). The CDR3 contains 16 residues. Germline CDR1 and CDR2: SGHTA and FQGNSA. V lost 5 bases and J lost 1, with 16 bases in between. CDR3 nucleotides: TGTGCCAGCAGCCCCCTGTGGAGGGGCGGCACAGATACGCAGTATTTT. It yields the protein CASSPLWRGGTDTQYF.

Only a few counts were recorded for this clonotype. The V and J genes are TRBV6-1 and TRBJ1-2, with D possibly matching TRBD1 (5 bases). The V end was cut by 4 bases, the J end by 6 bases, with 15 bases between. Germline-derived CDR1 and CDR2 are MNHNS and SASEGT. CDR3 length: 14 amino acids. The CDR3 bases are TGTGCCAGCAGTGGAAACCTCTTCAGGGATGGCTACACCTTC. Protein product: CASSGNLFRDGYTF.

The sample holds a few counts of this clonotype. The rearrangement links TRBV16 to TRBJ2-7; maybe TRBD2 (6 bases). Trimming removed 8 bases at V and 3 bases at J, with 17 bases between. Looked up from germline, CDR1 is KGHSY and CDR2 is FQNENV. This CDR3 comprises 14 residues. The CDR3 loop reads CASGGSKGIYEQYF. The CDR3 DNA reads TGTGCCAGCGGAGGGTCGAAGGGAATCTACGAGCAGTACTTC.

The chain is built from TRBV7-9 and TRBJ2-1; no definite D call. Germline CDR1 reads SEHNR; CDR2 reads FQNEAQ (reference sequence). Deletions cut 1 base from V and 12 bases from J, with 13 bases between. The CDR3 has 13 residues. The CDR3 sequence is CASSLVQTPRQFF. The CDR3 DNA is TGTGCCAGCAGCTTAGTACAAACACCGAGGCAGTTCTTC. Looking up the rest from reference TRBV7-9 and TRBJ2-1 gives the full variable domain: DTGVSQNPRHKITKRGQNVTFRCDPISEHNRLYWYRQTLGQGPEFLTYFQNEAQLEKSRLLSDRFSAERPKGSFSTLEIQRTEQGDSAMYLCASSLVQTPRQFFGPGTRLTVL.

This chain connects TRBV4-2 to TRBJ1-2; 7 bases map to TRBD1. The V segment lost 5 bases and the J segment 6 bases; nucleotides outside the gene matches: 9. This CDR3 comprises 14 residues. Looked up from germline, CDR1 is LGHNA and CDR2 is YNFKEQ. The CDR3 bases are TGTGCCAGCAGCGCGGGACAGCTGAGAAATGGCTACACCTTC. Protein: CASSAGQLRNGYTF.

The V call is TRBV19, the J call TRBJ2-1; TRBD2 matches at 7 bases. Germline CDR1 and CDR2: LNHDA and SQIVND (reference sequence). The length of the CDR3 is 12 residues. The CDR3, as DNA: TGTGTCTTGACTAGCCCTTACAATGAGCAGTTCTTC. It encodes CVLTSPYNEQFF.

The chain uses TRBV14 and TRBJ2-3, with D unclear. The V gene lost 0 bases and the J gene lost 5 bases, with 9 bases spanning the gap. Germline V gene lookup returns CDR1 SGHDN and CDR2 FVKESK. This CDR3 contains 14 residues. CDR3 in amino acids: CASSQELMRDTQYF. The CDR3, as DNA: TGTGCCAGCAGCCAAGAATTAATGCGAGATACGCAGTATTTT.

In this sample, this clonotype turned up a few times. The chain is built from TRBV25-1 and TRBJ2-7; 9 positions agree with TRBD1. This CDR3 contains 16 residues. J was trimmed by 0 bases and V by 5 bases; bases with no gene match: 8. Germline values: CDR1 MGHDK, CDR2 SYGVNS. The CDR3 is CASSPLGQGFSYEQYF. DNA of the CDR3: TGTGCCAGCAGTCCGCTGGGACAGGGCTTCTCCTACGAGCAGTACTTC.

This clonotype was seen only a few times. The V gene is TRBV6-2 or TRBV6-3, the J gene TRBJ2-7; 9 positions match TRBD1. CDR3 length: 14 amino acids. V was pared by 5 bases and J by 2 bases, with 4 bases of the junction left unmatched. Germline lookup yields CDR1 MNHEY and CDR2 SVGEGT. CDR3 sequence: CASSRDRVAYEQYF. In nucleotides, the CDR3 is TGTGCCAGCAGTCGGGACAGGGTCGCCTACGAGCAGTACTTC.

The CDR3 sequence: CASSLAGGTSSYEQYF. Here the CDR3 DNA reads TGTGCCAGCAGCTTAGCGGGGGGCACCAGCTCCTACGAGCAGTACTTC. The chain employs TRBV7-2 and TRBJ2-7, with D perhaps being TRBD1 or TRBD2 (6 bases each). The CDR3 is 16 amino acids. Germline CDR1 reads SGHTA; CDR2 reads FQGNSA. Trimming stripped 0 bases from V and 0 bases from J, with 12 bases between.

This chain joins TRBV4-1 and TRBJ1-1; 7 bases agree with TRBD1. This CDR3 comprises 14 residues. CDR1 is MGHRA and CDR2 is YSYEKL in the germline V gene. Trimming at V came to 4 bases and at J to 4 bases, leaving 6 bases not matched to a gene. The CDR3 coding sequence is TGCGCCAGCAGCCTAGGACAGGCCCGCACTGAAGCTTTCTTT. Protein product: CASSLGQARTEAFF.

This clonotype was seen repeatedly, ten times or more. The chain employs TRBV29-1 and TRBJ2-7; 7 nucleotides agree with TRBD2. The V gene end was trimmed by 5 bases and the J gene end by 3 bases; junction bases not matched to a gene: 10. The CDR3 spans 14 residues. Looked up from germline, CDR1 is SQVTM and CDR2 is ANQGSEA. DNA of the CDR3: TGCAGCGTTCACCTCGCGGGAGCCGGCTACGAGCAGTACTTC. Translation gives CSVHLAGAGYEQYF.

The table lists this clonotype with many counts. The chain combines TRBV7-2 with TRBJ2-7; 8 bases align to TRBD2. V shed 5 bases and J 0 bases; nucleotides not matched to a gene: 3. Germline CDR1 reads SGHTA; CDR2 reads FQGNSA. CDR3 length: 14 residues. The CDR3 reads CASSPSGGSYEQYF. CDR3 DNA sequence: TGTGCCAGCAGCCCAAGCGGGGGCTCCTACGAGCAGTACTTC. The complete variable domain, with remaining parts taken from reference TRBV7-2 and TRBJ2-7, reads GAGVSQSPSNKVTEKGKDVELRCDPISGHTALYWYRQSLGQGLEFLIYFQGNSAPDKSGLPSDRFSAERTGGSVSTLTIQRTQQEDSAVYLCASSPSGGSYEQYFGPGTRLTVT.

The rearrangement joins TRBV7-2 to TRBJ1-4; no firm D call. Germline V CDR1 and CDR2: SGHTA, FQGNSA. The length of the CDR3 is 15 residues. Deletions cut 1 base from V and 7 bases from J, with 13 bases between. DNA for the CDR3: TGTGCCAGCAGCTTAGGCGGCAGTACGCGTGAAAAACTGTTTTTT. This translates into CASSLGGSTREKLFF.

In this sample, this clonotype turned up a few times. The J gene is TRBJ2-5, the V gene TRBV13; TRBD2 aligns across 9 bases. V lost 2 bases, J lost 1 base, and 8 bases stayed unmatched. Germline V gene sequence: CDR1 PRHDT, CDR2 FYEKMQ (reference sequence). The CDR3 has 17 amino acids. The CDR3 here is CASSLPYSGGPQETQYF. The CDR3 nucleotides are TGTGCCAGCAGCTTACCTTATAGCGGGGGCCCCCAAGAGACCCAGTACTTC.

Only a few counts were recorded for this clonotype. The J gene is TRBJ2-5, the V gene TRBV20-1; 11 nucleotides align to TRBD2. Trimming cost V 3 bases and J 5 bases; bases outside gene matches: 5. The CDR3 spans 14 residues. CDR1 and CDR2 from the germline V gene are DFQATT and SNEGSKA (reference sequence). CDR3 in amino acids: CSARSTSGGETQYF. The DNA of the CDR3 is TGCAGTGCTAGGTCCACTAGCGGGGGTGAGACCCAGTACTTC.

This clonotype turned up a few times. The gene calls are TRBV5-1 and TRBJ1-1, with D possibly TRBD1 on 5 matching bases. Trimming cost V 0 bases and J 0 bases, with 9 bases left between them. CDR3 length equals 15 residues. CDR1 is SGHRS and CDR2 is YFSETQ in the germline V gene. CDR3 in DNA: TGCGCCAGCAGCTTGGTAGGGGCAGTGAACACTGAAGCTTTCTTT. Translated: CASSLVGAVNTEAFF.

The chain couples TRBV19 to TRBJ2-7; 10 nucleotides agree with TRBD2. This CDR3 spans 13 amino acids. After removal of 6 bases from V and 6 bases from J, the junction contained 5 bases not matched to a gene. Germline CDR1 reads LNHDA; CDR2 reads SQIVND (reference sequence). The CDR3 coding sequence is TGTGCCAGTAGCCCTAGCGGGAGTCGCGAGCAGTACTTC. This sequence encodes CASSPSGSREQYF.

This clonotype was picked up a small number of times. V usage is TRBV7-6 and J usage is TRBJ2-1, with D perhaps TRBD2 (11 bases). This CDR3 region has 16 residues. Germline V gene lookup returns CDR1 SGHVS and CDR2 FNYEAQ. The V end lost 5 bases, the J end lost 9 bases, and 23 bases lay between the germline ends. CDR3 protein: CASSQRTGGLAAEQFF. CDR3 nucleotides: TGTGCCAGCAGCCAAAGGACAGGGGGACTAGCGGCTGAGCAGTTCTTC.

This chain uses TRBV7-2 with TRBJ2-1; TRBD2 matches at 10 bases. The CDR3 loop spans 15 amino acids. Germline trimming cut 3 bases from V and 6 bases from J; bases unmatched to any gene: 5. Germline-derived CDR1 and CDR2 are SGHTA and FQGNSA. The CDR3 region is CASSFPPSGGNEQFF. CDR3 coding DNA: TGTGCCAGCAGCTTTCCTCCTAGCGGGGGCAATGAGCAGTTCTTC.

This clonotype has only a few counts. V gene TRBV27 combines with J gene TRBJ2-3; 8 bases are a match to TRBD1. Germline loops: CDR1 MNHEY, CDR2 SMNVEV (reference sequence). This CDR3 contains 16 residues. V lost 4 bases, J lost 4 bases, and 10 bases stayed unmatched. The CDR3 DNA reads TGTGCCAGCAGTTACCAGGGGGCGGTAGCATCAGATACGCAGTATTTT. The encoded protein is CASSYQGAVASDTQYF.

This clonotype was seen more than once but under ten times. J is TRBJ2-6 and V is TRBV6-1, with D perhaps TRBD1 (5 bases). The CDR3 is 18 residues long. Germline loops: CDR1 MNHNS, CDR2 SASEGT. V dropped 2 bases and J dropped 4 bases, with 18 bases sitting between them. The CDR3 protein is CASSEKGARFSGANVLTF. The CDR3 bases are TGTGCCAGCAGTGAAAAAGGGGCACGGTTTTCGGGGGCCAACGTCCTGACTTTC.

The chain recombines TRBV9 with TRBJ2-3; 10 bases match TRBD2. The germline V gene has CDR1 SGDLS and CDR2 YYNGEE. The J segment lost 0 bases and the V segment lost 3 bases, leaving 10 bases of the junction unmatched. This CDR3 is 18 amino acids long. The chain's CDR3 is CASSAWYASGRSTDTQYF. The CDR3 region has the DNA TGTGCCAGCAGCGCGTGGTACGCTAGCGGGAGAAGCACAGATACGCAGTATTTT. Full variable domain (rest looked up from reference TRBV9 and TRBJ2-3): DSGVTQTPKHLITATGQRVTLRCSPRSGDLSVYWYQQSLDQGLQFLIQYYNGEERAKGNILERFSAQQFPDLHSELNLSSLELGDSALYFCASSAWYASGRSTDTQYFGPGTRLTVL.

The sample holds many counts of this clonotype. The chain carries TRBV12-3 or TRBV12-4 and TRBJ2-1; 9 bases match TRBD2. The length of the CDR3 is 14 residues. With V trimmed by 6 bases and J by 7 bases, 7 bases remained unmatched. CDR3: CASSRGGAQNEQFF. The CDR3 DNA sequence: TGTGCCAGCAGCCGCGGGGGGGCCCAAAATGAGCAGTTCTTC.